This is a list of T cell receptor beta chains from one sample in a study of blood T cell repertoires in COVID-19. Clones were read by immunoSEQ multiplex PCR, and TCRdb kept only the in-frame ones, dropping some. The sample lists 87,000 or so clones; about 92% were seen once. Sequenced material: peripheral blood. The receptor source for this set is a man between 18 and 35 years old with COVID-19, enrolled during active disease. Each CDR3 is given with its conserved first and last residue. D genes are given only for firm matches. Only some rows state a clone size, as once, few, many or a class for expanded clones.

TRBD1	TRBV2	TRBJ2-7	-	CASSDAGQGGKQYF	TGTGCCAGCAGTGATGCGGGACAGGGAGGGAAGCAGTACTTC
-	TRBV15	TRBJ2-1	-	CATSRDDFVVARGRADNEQFF	TGTGCCACCAGCAGAGATGACTTTGTGGTGGCGCGGGGCAGGGCGGACAATGAGCAGTTCTTC
TRBD2	TRBV19	TRBJ2-3	-	CASKGTSGRTTDTQYF	TGTGCCAGTAAGGGGACTAGCGGGAGAACTACAGATACGCAGTATTTT
-	TRBV7-9	TRBJ2-7	few	CASSLISGGSYEQYF	TGTGCCAGCAGCTTAATCTCAGGGGGGTCCTACGAGCAGTACTTC
-	TRBV19	TRBJ2-7	-	CASSQTGTYEQYF	TGTGCCAGTAGTCAGACAGGAACCTACGAGCAGTACTTC
-	TRBV19	TRBJ1-1	-	CASRREMNTEAFF	TGTGCCAGTCGCCGTGAGATGAACACTGAAGCTTTCTTT
-	TRBV6-6	TRBJ2-7	-	CASSYNSGILEQYF	TGTGCCAGCAGTTACAATTCGGGAATCCTCGAGCAGTACTTC
TRBD1	TRBV5-4	TRBJ1-2	-	CASSLDQGANGYTF	TGTGCCAGCAGCTTGGACCAGGGGGCGAATGGCTACACCTTC
-	TRBV4-1	TRBJ2-1	-	CASSQSREQFF	TGCGCCAGCAGCCAATCGCGTGAGCAGTTCTTC
TRBD2	TRBV2	TRBJ2-1	few	CASSGGGRANEQFF	TGTGCCAGCAGTGGGGGAGGGCGGGCGAATGAGCAGTTCTTC
TRBD1	TRBV5-1	TRBJ2-3	once	CASSLVTRQGAGDTQYF	TGCGCCAGCAGCTTGGTGACGCGGCAGGGGGCCGGAGATACGCAGTATTTT
TRBD1	TRBV19	TRBJ2-3	-	CASSTTGASTDTQYF	TGTGCCAGTAGTACGACAGGGGCTAGCACAGATACGCAGTATTTT
TRBD2	TRBV19	TRBJ2-1	-	CASSIEDSGIRDNEQFF	TGTGCCAGTAGTATAGAGGATAGCGGGATACGGGACAATGAGCAGTTCTTC
TRBD1	TRBV19	TRBJ1-1	once	CASSLDRGNTEAFF	TGTGCCAGTAGTTTGGACAGGGGGAACACTGAAGCTTTCTTT